The clone carrying this TCR beta chain was seen just once. Antigen unknown. Genomic DNA per cell subset filled all wells of several immunoSEQ plates. The data were produced by immunoSEQ multiplex PCR, yet TCRdb's version contains in-frame clones alone and is incomplete. Among around 690,000 clones listed, around 91% were seen once. The CDR3 sequence is 12 residues long. V lost 2 bases and J 5 bases, leaving 5 bases between the germline ends. The germline CDR1 and CDR2 sequences are SGHDT and YYEEEE. This record belongs to a study of shared clonotypes between healthy human individuals. Overall study findings and caveats: Researchers found naive subsets generally carried larger estimated richness than memory subsets.

All the donors were Caucasian adults who lived in Nashville, Tennessee. Specimen: memory CD8+ T cells from PBMCs. Specified subset: CD45RO+ cells pooled with CCR7-negative TemRA cells. The TCR sequence derives from a man aged 18 to 30 in good health. Some clones in this sample may be carry-over from other donors' samples. The rearrangement joins TRBV5-6 to TRBJ2-1; D is ambiguous. For the CDR3, the DNA is TGTGCCAGCAGCTTAAGTGACAATGAGCAGTTCTTC. Amino acids: CASSLSDNEQFF.